This section outlines one TCR beta chain sequence together with its context. The table came from immunoSEQ multiplex PCR; TCRdb's copy has only in-frame clones and leaves some out. Here the sample spans more than 80,000 clones, 85% to 95% being singletons. Germline V lookup: CDR1 SGHTA, CDR2 FQGNSA. With 3 bases clipped from V and 5 bases from J, the junction kept 9 bases outside the gene matches. This CDR3 is built from 15 residues. The data belong to a study of OX40 agonist ivuxolimab in advanced cancers. The source is an adult with an advanced solid tumor such as melanoma, head and neck, liver or kidney cancer. The chain recombines TRBV7-2 with TRBJ2-5, with 7 bases that match TRBD1. The sample in question was CD4+ or CD8+ T cells sorted from blood, obtained in a trial of the OX40 agonist ivuxolimab. CDR3 coding DNA: TGTGCCAGCAGCTTTCAAGGGGGCGGTGGGGAGACCCAGTACTTC. Its translation: CASSFQGGGGETQYF. Drawing the rest from reference TRBV7-2 and TRBJ2-5, the complete variable domain is GAGVSQSPSNKVTEKGKDVELRCDPISGHTALYWYRQSLGQGLEFLIYFQGNSAPDKSGLPSDRFSAERTGGSVSTLTIQRTQQEDSAVYLCASSFQGGGGETQYFGPGTRLLVL.